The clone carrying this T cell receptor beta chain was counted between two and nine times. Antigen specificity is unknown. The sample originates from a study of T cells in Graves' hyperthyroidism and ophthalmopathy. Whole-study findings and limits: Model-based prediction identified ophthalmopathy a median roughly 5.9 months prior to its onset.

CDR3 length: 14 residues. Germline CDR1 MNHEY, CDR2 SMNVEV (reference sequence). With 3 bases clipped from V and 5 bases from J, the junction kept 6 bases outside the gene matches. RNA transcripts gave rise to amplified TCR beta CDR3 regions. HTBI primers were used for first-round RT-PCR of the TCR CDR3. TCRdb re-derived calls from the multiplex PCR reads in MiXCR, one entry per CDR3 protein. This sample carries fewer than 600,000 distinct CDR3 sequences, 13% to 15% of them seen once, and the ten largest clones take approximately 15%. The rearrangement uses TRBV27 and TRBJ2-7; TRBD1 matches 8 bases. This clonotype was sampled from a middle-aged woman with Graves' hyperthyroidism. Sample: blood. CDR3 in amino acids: CASSFVAGGNEQYF. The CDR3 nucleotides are TGTGCCAGCAGTTTTGTGGCAGGGGGCAACGAGCAGTACTTC.